The 3 T cell receptor beta chains below all came from one sample that was sequenced in a study of T cell responses to AZD1222 COVID-19 vaccine. Profiling relied on immunoSEQ multiplex PCR, and the TCRdb table lists in-frame clones only, not all of them. The repertoire holds approximately 100,000 clones, with about 92% as singletons. Sample: peripheral blood, taken on day 0 of AZD1222 vaccination. All receptors derive from an adult in good health.

The rearrangement links TRBV5-1 to TRBJ2-4; D may be TRBD2 (5 bases). Trimming left V 3 bases short and J 6 bases short, with 13 bases between. The CDR3 runs to 14 residues. Germline V CDR1 and CDR2: SGHRS, YFSETQ. CDR3 amino acids: CASSSPGVGNIQYF. The DNA of the CDR3 is TGCGCCAGCAGCTCGCCCGGGGTGGGAAACATTCAGTACTTC.

This rearrangement joins TRBV7-2 to TRBJ1-4; unclear D gene. This CDR3 spans 15 amino acids. CDR1 and CDR2 from the germline V gene are SGHTA and FQGNSA. Between the trimmed V and J ends, which lost 7 bases and 8 bases, there was a span of 20 bases. The CDR3 spells CASTTMGRVEEKLFF. CDR3 nucleotide sequence: TGTGCCAGCACAACCATGGGGAGGGTAGAAGAAAAACTGTTTTTT.

This sequence joins TRBV18 and TRBJ2-1, with no clear D. Germline values: CDR1 KGHSH, CDR2 LQKENI. The CDR3 is 14 amino acids. V shed 3 bases and J shed 5 bases, with 11 bases lying between them. CDR3 coding DNA: TGTGCCAGCTCACCTGGACCGGCAAACAATGAGCAGTTCTTC. Its translation: CASSPGPANNEQFF.